Listed here is a single T cell receptor beta chain. No antigen is known for it. The PCR had 60 Vbeta and 13 Jbeta primers. Produced via immunoSEQ multiplex PCR; TCRdb's table is partial and in-frame only. The top ten hold 1.3% to 1.5% of the sample, which has around 170,000 clones, 65% to 85% seen once. The CDR3 is made up of 13 amino acids. The germline V gene encodes CDR1 LGHNT and CDR2 FRNRAP. V was shortened by 6 bases and J by 3 bases, with 11 bases between the two germline ends. This specimen comes from a study of cytomegalovirus exposure and HLA in healthy donors. About the study: Early release data held around 82 million unique TCRs from HLA-typed donors.

Study-wide results and caveats: Several V segments, TRBV6-2 and TRBV6-3 among them, could not be told apart and were dropped. Reportedly, fewer N-insertions than the approximately 700-donor mean appeared in an Asian-associated ancestry cluster in a later analysis. Earlier analysis yielded a pattern in which most TCR beta V segments were productive about 90% or about 30% of the time.

J is TRBJ1-2 and V is TRBV12-5; possible D gene TRBD1, 5 bases. This TCR derives from a girl aged 10-17 years in good health and CMV-seropositive. The material sequenced was PBMCs. The CDR3 coding sequence is TGTGCTAGTGGACTGGACACTTACTATGGCTACACCTTC. Translated, it gives CASGLDTYYGYTF. The full variable domain, completed using reference TRBV12-5 and TRBJ1-2, is DARVTQTPRHKVTEMGQEVTMRCQPILGHNTVFWYRQTMMQGLELLAYFRNRAPLDDSGMPKDRFSAEMPDATLATLKIQPSEPRDSAVYFCASGLDTYYGYTFGSGTRLTVV.